One TCR beta chain is described in this entry. Its antigen is unknown. These data come from a study of cytomegalovirus exposure and HLA in healthy donors. The wider study: Earlier, some 180 million T cells were analyzed, and 95 million to 140 million unique TCR beta sequences were found among them.

This CDR3 has 15 residues. Germline-derived CDR1 and CDR2 are MNHEY and SMNVEV (reference sequence). Amplification used 60 Vbeta primers and 13 Jbeta primers. Assay: immunoSEQ multiplex PCR; the TCRdb copy retains only in-frame clones and omits some. The table shows 90,000 to 100,000 clones, with around four fifths occurring only once. Study-level findings and limits: Three of the chains that were CMV-associated were confirmed in vitro to be specific for CMV antigens. A classifier reportedly called cytomegalovirus status with high sensitivity and specificity.

The clonotype comes from a man aged 40-55 years in good health and CMV-seronegative. Sequencing was carried out using PBMCs. The chain couples TRBV27 to TRBJ2-5; TRBD1 matches at 7 bases. TRBJ2-7 explains the end of the DNA better; the J call may be wrong. CDR3 in amino acids: CATTGFRDRAHEQYF. The CDR3 DNA is TGTGCCACCACGGGGTTTCGCGACAGGGCCCACGAGCAGTACTTC.